This T cell receptor (beta chain) was captured in a study of blood T cell repertoires in COVID-19. Study-wide background: The United States, Italy and Spain were the sources of the acute and convalescent COVID-19 samples. The analysed material was cDNA or gDNA that came from T cells, B-cell-depleted T cells, or PBMCs.

The ends lost 6 bases at V and 4 bases at J; junction bases unmatched: 18. Looked up from germline, CDR1 is SGHRS and CDR2 is YFSETQ. The CDR3 loop spans 18 amino acids. Assay used: immunoSEQ multiplex PCR; TCRdb lists only in-frame clones, some missing. The table shows approximately 270,000 clones, with roughly four fifths occurring only once. The genes are TRBV5-1 and TRBJ2-1; 8 bases are a match to TRBD1. This TCR came from a man older than 75 with acute or convalescent COVID-19. Input material: peripheral blood. In nucleotides, the CDR3 is TGCGCCAGCAAGGAGGGGCCAGGGGGCCGAAACTTTTACAATGAGCAGTTCTTC. Amino acid sequence: CASKEGPGGRNFYNEQFF.